These 10 T cell receptor beta chains came from one sample sequenced in a study of Ad26.COV2.S vaccination and SARS-CoV-2 variants. Assay used: immunoSEQ multiplex PCR; TCRdb lists only in-frame clones, some missing. The table has about 350,000 clones, about nine tenths seen once; the top ten hold about 3.4%. Treatment noted: some 20 received Ad26.COV2.S at low or high dose, single or two shots; five or six received placebo; per-sample allocation not given. On day 63 after the first injection, vaccine and placebo recipients gave samples. This material consisted of peripheral blood, taken in a trial of Ad26.COV2.S vaccine versus placebo. These receptors were taken from a person aged 18-60 years who received the Ad26.COV2.S COVID-19 vaccine or a placebo.

This clone was counted a single time. The CDR3 nucleotides are TGTGCCAGCAGCTTGGGGCCGGGTTCCTACGAGCAGTACTTC. Amino acid sequence: CASSLGPGSYEQYF. The chain carries TRBV5-8 and TRBJ2-7, with D unresolved. Germline V CDR1 and CDR2: SGHTS, YDEGEE. There are 14 residues in the CDR3. Trimming removed 0 bases from V and 1 base from J, with 8 bases in between.

This clone was seen just once. The chain combines TRBV6-2 or TRBV6-3 with TRBJ1-5; unclear D gene. V lost 0 bases and J 3 bases, leaving 6 bases between the germline ends. The length of the CDR3 is 14 residues. Germline V CDR1 and CDR2: MNHEY, SVGEGT. Here the CDR3 reads CASSYSNPNQPQHF. The CDR3 DNA reads as TGTGCCAGCAGTTACTCTAATCCCAATCAGCCCCAGCATTTT.

With respect to this clone: The sample has other DNA sequences that encode this CDR3 too. The CDR3 loop reads CASSVGSQGNQPQHF. The CDR3 DNA is TGTGCCAGCAGCGTAGGTTCCCAGGGTAATCAGCCCCAGCATTTT. This rearrangement joins TRBV9 to TRBJ1-5, with D maybe TRBD1 (5 bases). This CDR3 has 15 amino acids. CDR1 SGDLS and CDR2 YYNGEE come from the germline V gene. V was trimmed by 0 bases and J by 4 bases, leaving 11 bases between them.

The chain couples TRBV6-1 to TRBJ1-1; 8 nucleotides line up with TRBD1. Trimming cost V 3 bases and J 0 bases; bases outside gene matches: 3. Germline values: CDR1 MNHNS, CDR2 SASEGT. This CDR3 contains 15 residues. The CDR3 region is CASSDRDRLNTEAFF. The CDR3 DNA is TGTGCCAGCAGTGACCGGGACAGGCTGAACACTGAAGCTTTCTTT.

This chain uses TRBV4-3 with TRBJ2-4, with D maybe TRBD1 (7 bases). This CDR3 spans 17 amino acids. Germline loops: CDR1 LGHNA, CDR2 YSLEER. Trimming left V 0 bases short and J 0 bases short, with 12 bases between. CDR3 sequence (DNA): TGCGCCAGCAGCCAAGATCCAGGGGGACTAGCCAAAAACATTCAGTACTTC. Its protein is CASSQDPGGLAKNIQYF.

The gene calls are TRBV7-2 and TRBJ2-7; 7 nucleotides line up with TRBD1. V gave up 5 bases and J gave up 0 bases; unmatched junction bases: 4. Germline V lookup: CDR1 SGHTA, CDR2 FQGNSA. The CDR3 is made up of 14 amino acids. CDR3 DNA sequence: TGTGCCAGCAGCCCGGGACAGTACTCCTACGAGCAGTACTTC. As protein: CASSPGQYSYEQYF.

V is TRBV5-8 and J is TRBJ1-2; D gene uncertain. Germline V gene lookup returns CDR1 SGHTS and CDR2 YDEGEE. V lost 2 bases to trimming and J lost 2 bases, with 7 bases between them. CDR3 length equals 13 residues. Here the CDR3 DNA reads TGTGCCAGCAGCTTACAACAGAACTATGGCTACACCTTC. Protein sequence: CASSLQQNYGYTF.

V is TRBV6-6 and J is TRBJ2-3; 8 bases match TRBD1. V lost 7 bases, J lost 4 bases, and 13 bases stayed unmatched. This CDR3 region has 16 residues. Looked up from germline, CDR1 is MNHNY and CDR2 is SVGAGI (reference sequence). The DNA of the CDR3 is TGTGCCAGCACTCGCCGGACAGGGAGTGGGGCAGATACGCAGTATTTT. Its protein product is CASTRRTGSGADTQYF.

The chain couples TRBV29-1 to TRBJ1-2, with 8 bases that match TRBD1. Per germline, CDR1 SQVTM and CDR2 ANQGSEA. The V segment lost 6 bases and the J segment 6 bases; nucleotides outside the gene matches: 6. CDR3 length equals 12 residues. This CDR3 reads CSVEKDRDGYTF. The CDR3 nucleotides are TGCAGCGTCGAAAAGGACAGGGATGGCTACACCTTC.

The chain links TRBV6-5 to TRBJ1-3; the D is unclear. The germline gives CDR1 MNHEY, CDR2 SVGAGI. This CDR3 region has 11 residues. The CDR3 coding sequence is TGTAAGGTGGAGGGATGGGACACCATATATTTT. It translates to CKVEGWDTIYF.